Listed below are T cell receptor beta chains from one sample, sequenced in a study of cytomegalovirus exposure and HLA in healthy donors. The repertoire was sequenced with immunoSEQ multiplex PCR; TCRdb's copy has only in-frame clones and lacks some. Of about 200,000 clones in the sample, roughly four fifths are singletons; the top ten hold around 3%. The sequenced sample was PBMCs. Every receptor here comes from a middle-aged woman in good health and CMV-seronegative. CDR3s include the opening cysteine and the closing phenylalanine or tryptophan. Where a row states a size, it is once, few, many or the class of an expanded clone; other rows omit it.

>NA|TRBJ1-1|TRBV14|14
CASSRQHWNTEAFF
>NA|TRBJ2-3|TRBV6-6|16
CASSRGTGGTTDTQYF
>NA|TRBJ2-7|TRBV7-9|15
CASSLERFQAYEQYF
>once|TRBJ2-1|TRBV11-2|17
CASSLEWVRESYNEQFF
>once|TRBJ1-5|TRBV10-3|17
CASAQQGATDSNQPQHF
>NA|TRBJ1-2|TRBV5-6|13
CASGRDQADGYTF
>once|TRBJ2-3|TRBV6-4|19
CASSDSGLAGMRSLDTQYF
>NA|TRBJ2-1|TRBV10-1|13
CASSDGQLRPQFF
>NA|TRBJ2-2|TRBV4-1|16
CASSQVAGANTGELFF
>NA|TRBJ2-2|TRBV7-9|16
CASRGSRVKLTGELFF
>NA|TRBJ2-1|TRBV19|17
CASSIPRVAGYYNEQFF
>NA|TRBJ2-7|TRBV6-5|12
CASRPFQGMLYF
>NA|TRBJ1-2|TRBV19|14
CASSARVRAYGYTF
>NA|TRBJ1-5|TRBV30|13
CAWSAGGNQPQHF
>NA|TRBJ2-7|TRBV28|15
CASSSPQTGIYEQYF
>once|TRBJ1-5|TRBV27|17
CASSPGPGQGAGQPQHF
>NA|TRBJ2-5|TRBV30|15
CAWSQGHWMGWTQYF
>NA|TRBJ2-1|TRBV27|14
CASKDRVSYNEQFF
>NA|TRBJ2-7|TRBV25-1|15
CASSPLGQGINEQYF
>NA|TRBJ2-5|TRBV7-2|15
CASSLAPDRGGDQYF
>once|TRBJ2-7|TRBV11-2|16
CASSGGLAGVQHEQYF
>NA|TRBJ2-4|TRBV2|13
CASRRTGADIQYF
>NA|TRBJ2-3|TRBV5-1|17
CASSLLRQFTSTDTQYF
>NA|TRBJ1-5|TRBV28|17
CASRKSDRDSYNQPQHF
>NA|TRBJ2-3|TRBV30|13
CAWRAPSADTQYF
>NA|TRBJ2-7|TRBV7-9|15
CASRRGLTESYEQYF
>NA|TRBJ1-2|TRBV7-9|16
CASSLVGQASNYGYTF
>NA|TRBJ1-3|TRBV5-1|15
CASSLDSGAGNTIYF
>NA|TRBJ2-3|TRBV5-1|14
CASSPNVRADTQYF
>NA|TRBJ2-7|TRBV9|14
CASSAWDSSYEQYF
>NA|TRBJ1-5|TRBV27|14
CASRAHSSNQPQHF
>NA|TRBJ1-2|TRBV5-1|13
CASSQDRDGGYTF
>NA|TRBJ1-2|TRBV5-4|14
CASSALAGGYGYTF
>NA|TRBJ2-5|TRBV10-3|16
CAISDLDRGGQETQYF
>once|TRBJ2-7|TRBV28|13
CASRRGSHYEQYF
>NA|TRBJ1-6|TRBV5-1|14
CASAEGGFGSPLHF
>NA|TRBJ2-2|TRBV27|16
CASSFSGRARTGELFF
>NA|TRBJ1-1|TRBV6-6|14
CASRLQGSNTEAFF
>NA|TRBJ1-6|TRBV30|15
CALRSWRGGNSPLHF
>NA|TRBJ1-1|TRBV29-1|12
CSVEAGITEAFF
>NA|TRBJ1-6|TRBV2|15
CASRNREMDNSPLHF
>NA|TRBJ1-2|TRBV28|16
CASSPYPKGANYGYTF
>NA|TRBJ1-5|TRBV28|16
CASSLEKTLINQPQHF
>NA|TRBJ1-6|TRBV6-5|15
CASSYDGQAYSPLHF
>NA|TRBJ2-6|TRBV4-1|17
CASSADRGISGANVLAF
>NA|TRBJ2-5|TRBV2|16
CASSEGGTTDQETQYF
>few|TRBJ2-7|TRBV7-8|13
CASSFDYSYEQYF
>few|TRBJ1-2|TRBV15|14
CATSRARQGRGYTF
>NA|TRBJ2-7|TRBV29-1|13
CSVKATEAYEQYF
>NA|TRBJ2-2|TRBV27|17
CASSLRGRGAFTGELFF
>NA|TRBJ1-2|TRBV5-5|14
CASSTWTGDYGYTF
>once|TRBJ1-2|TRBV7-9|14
CASSLYSGGDGYTF
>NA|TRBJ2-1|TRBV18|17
CASSPSRAGTAGGEQFF
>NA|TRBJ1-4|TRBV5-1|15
CASSLEGRANEKLFF
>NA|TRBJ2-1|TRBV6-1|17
CASSELGGVVAYNEQFF
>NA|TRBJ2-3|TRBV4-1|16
CASSPYGQGAGDTQYF